This T cell receptor (beta chain) was sequenced during a study of blood T cells in healthy people across ages. On this clonotype: Its antigen is not identified.

General study results and limits: Significant beta diversity loss was already apparent by age roughly 40, declining roughly linearly.

This CDR3 contains 13 residues. Trimming cost V 0 bases and J 6 bases, with 9 bases left between them. Germline V gives CDR1 LGHNA, CDR2 YNFKEQ. Combining a sample-barcoded 5' primer with a J-beta primer mix, a second PCR ran for about 7 to 12 cycles. Every sample returned 3 million or more CDR3-containing paired-end reads. TCRdb reprocessed the 5' RACE reads via MiXCR and lists one record per CDR3 protein. This repertoire shows around 900,000 distinct CDR3 sequences, 45% to 60% found once; its top ten account for 20% to 25%. Donors gave around 9.8 milliliters of peripheral blood apiece. Isolated per sample were at least 7 million PBMCs.

The chain recombines TRBV4-2 with TRBJ2-7; D is uncertain. The receptor was isolated from an older woman in good health. Sequenced: blood. The CDR3 DNA follows: TGTGCCAGCAGCCAAGATATGCAACTCGAGCAGTACTTC. The encoded protein is CASSQDMQLEQYF.